This T cell receptor beta chain was recovered during a study of shared clonotypes between healthy human individuals. Broader study findings: Across four donors, naive CD4 shared 5% to 6.5%, naive CD8 less than 4%, memory CD4 roughly 2.4%, memory CD8 0.4%.

All donors qualified as healthy HIV-negative adults and had experienced no recent acute infections or vaccinations. The CDR3 spans 13 residues. The V gene lost 2 bases and the J gene lost 3 bases, with 8 bases spanning the gap. The V gene's germline CDR1 is SGHRS and CDR2 YFSETQ. For each subset, genomic DNA was distributed in equal portions over several immunoSEQ plates. This table comes from immunoSEQ multiplex PCR, and its TCRdb copy is limited to in-frame clones, with some not included. In the table there are about 2.3 million clones, 85% to 95% of which are singletons. Remarks on this clone: No antigen is known for it. The same CDR3 also results from other DNA sequences found in this sample.

The chain combines TRBV5-1 with TRBJ2-5, with D maybe TRBD1 (6 bases). The sequencing sample was made of naive CD4+ T cells from PBMCs. Regarding subset: CD45RA+ positively selected. This receptor was taken from a man in his late teens or twenties in good health. Some clones in this sample may be carry-over from other donors' samples. CDR3 in amino acids: CASSLPGEETQYF. In nucleotides, the CDR3 is TGCGCCAGCAGCTTACCAGGGGAAGAGACCCAGTACTTC.